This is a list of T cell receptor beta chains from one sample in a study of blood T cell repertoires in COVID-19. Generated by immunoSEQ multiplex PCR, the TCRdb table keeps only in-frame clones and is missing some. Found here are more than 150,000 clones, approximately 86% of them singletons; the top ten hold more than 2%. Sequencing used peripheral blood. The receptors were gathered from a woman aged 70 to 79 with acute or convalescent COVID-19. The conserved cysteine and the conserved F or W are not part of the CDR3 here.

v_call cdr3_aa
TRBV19 ASIRRGDSEVLEAF
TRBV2 ASSIGTSGGAYEQY
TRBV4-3 ASSQDLRTGRIGGFTEAF
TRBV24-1 ATSDPQYGYT
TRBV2 ASRAGNQPQH
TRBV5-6 ASSLSLSNQPQH
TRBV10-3 AISEGTSGRRETQY
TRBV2 ASLRGGSTDTQY
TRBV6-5 ASKTWGLHYGYT
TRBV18 ASSLRASGINEKLF
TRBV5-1 ASSLEGAPDTQY
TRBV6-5 ASSRDRGSNQPQH
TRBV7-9 ASSQTGTRYGYT
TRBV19 ASSMGRGGYT
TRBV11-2 ASSLRLTTDTQY
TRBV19 ASSIRLGDTIY
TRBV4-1 ASSQVSGAGNQPQH
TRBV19 ASSIYSPGTGELF
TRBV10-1 ASSLGLSAGTEAF
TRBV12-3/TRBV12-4 ASSLRVLGGYT
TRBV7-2 ASSNTNRGHLTNYGYT
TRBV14 ASSPKTSGDYNEQF
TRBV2 ASSGPPGGIIYEQY
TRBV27 ASSPTRLAGNNEQF
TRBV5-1 ASSLAASGVLDEQF
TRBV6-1 ASSERSTDTQY
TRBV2 ASKGGLDQPQH
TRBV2 ASSGLAGGVAQY
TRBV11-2 ASSQTSGGPPSTDTQY
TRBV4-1 ASSQTGDSGYT
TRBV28 ASRLRTGFGYT
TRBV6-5 ASSYSAGRTGNTIY
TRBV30 AWGRGTGNEAF
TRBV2 ASIARGTGVGENTEAF
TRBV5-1 ASVLGPLQFDEQF